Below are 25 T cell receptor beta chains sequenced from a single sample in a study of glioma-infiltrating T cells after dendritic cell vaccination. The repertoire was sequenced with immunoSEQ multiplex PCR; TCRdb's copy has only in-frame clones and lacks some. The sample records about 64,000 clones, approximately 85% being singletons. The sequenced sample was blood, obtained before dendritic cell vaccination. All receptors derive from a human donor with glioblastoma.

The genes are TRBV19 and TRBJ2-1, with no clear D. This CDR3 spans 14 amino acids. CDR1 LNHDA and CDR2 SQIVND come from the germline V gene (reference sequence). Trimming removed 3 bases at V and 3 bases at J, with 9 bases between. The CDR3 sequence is CASSIPPNYNEQFF. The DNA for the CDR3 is TGTGCCAGTAGTATCCCCCCTAACTACAATGAGCAGTTCTTC.

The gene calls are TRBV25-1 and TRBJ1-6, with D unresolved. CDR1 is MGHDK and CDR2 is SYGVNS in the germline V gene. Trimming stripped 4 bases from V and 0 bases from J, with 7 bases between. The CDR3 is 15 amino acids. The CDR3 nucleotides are TGTGCCAGCAGTGCATATAGCTCCTATAATTCACCCCTCCACTTT. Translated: CASSAYSSYNSPLHF.

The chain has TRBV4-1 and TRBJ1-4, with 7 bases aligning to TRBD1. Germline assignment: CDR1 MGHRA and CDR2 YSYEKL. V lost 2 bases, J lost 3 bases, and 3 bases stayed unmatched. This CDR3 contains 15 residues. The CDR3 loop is CASSQRGLANEKLFF. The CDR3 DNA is TGCGCCAGCAGCCAAAGGGGGCTAGCTAATGAAAAACTGTTTTTT.

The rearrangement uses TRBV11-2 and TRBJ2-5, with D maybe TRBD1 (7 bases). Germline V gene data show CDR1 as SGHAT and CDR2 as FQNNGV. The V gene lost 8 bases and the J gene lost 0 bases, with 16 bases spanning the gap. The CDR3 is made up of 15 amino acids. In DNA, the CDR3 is TGTGCCAGCCAAGGGGGCGGGGTGTACCAAGAGACCCAGTACTTC. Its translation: CASQGGGVYQETQYF.

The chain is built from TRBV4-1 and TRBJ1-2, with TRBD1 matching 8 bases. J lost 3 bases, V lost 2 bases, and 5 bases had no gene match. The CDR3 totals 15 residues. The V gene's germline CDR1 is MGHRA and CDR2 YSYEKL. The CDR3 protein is CASSQFMGQDYGYTF. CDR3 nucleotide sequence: TGCGCCAGCAGCCAATTTATGGGACAGGACTATGGCTACACCTTC.

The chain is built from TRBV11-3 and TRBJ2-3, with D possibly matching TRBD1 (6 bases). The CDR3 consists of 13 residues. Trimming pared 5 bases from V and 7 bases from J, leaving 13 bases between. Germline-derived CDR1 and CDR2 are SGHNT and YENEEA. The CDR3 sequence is CASSPLDSNTQYF. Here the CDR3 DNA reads TGTGCCAGCAGCCCATTGGACAGCAATACGCAGTATTTT.

The CDR3 DNA is TGTGCCAGCAGCTTTTTCTATAGCGGGGGGGCCAAAACCGGGGAGCTGTTTTTT. Residues: CASSFFYSGGAKTGELFF. The chain employs TRBV7-2 and TRBJ2-2; 11 nucleotides agree with TRBD2. Germline CDR1 SGHTA, CDR2 FQGNSA. This CDR3 is 18 amino acids long. V lost 3 bases, J lost 5 bases, and 11 bases stayed unmatched.

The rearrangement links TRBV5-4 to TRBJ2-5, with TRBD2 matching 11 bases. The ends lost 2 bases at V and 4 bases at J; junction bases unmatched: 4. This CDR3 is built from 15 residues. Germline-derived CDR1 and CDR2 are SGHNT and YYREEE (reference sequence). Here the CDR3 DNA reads TGTGCCAGCAGCTTCGGACTAGCGGGTGGAGAGACCCAGTACTTC. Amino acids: CASSFGLAGGETQYF.

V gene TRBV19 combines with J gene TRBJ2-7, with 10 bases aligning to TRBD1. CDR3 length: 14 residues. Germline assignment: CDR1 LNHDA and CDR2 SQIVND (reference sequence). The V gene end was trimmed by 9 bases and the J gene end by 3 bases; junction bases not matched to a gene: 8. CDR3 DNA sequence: TGTGCCAGGGTGACAGGGGGCGACGGCTACGAGCAGTACTTC. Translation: CARVTGGDGYEQYF.

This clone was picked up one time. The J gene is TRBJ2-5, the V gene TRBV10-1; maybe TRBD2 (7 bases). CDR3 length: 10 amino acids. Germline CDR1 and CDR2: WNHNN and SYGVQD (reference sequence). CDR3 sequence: CVRGGETQYF. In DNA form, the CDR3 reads TGCGTCAGGGGAGGGGAGACCCAGTACTTC.

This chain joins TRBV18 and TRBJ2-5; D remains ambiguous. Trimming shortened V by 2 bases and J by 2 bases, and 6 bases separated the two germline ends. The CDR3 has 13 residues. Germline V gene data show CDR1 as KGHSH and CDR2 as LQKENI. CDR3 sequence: CASSPKSQETQYF. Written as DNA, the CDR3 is TGTGCCAGCTCACCAAAGAGTCAAGAGACCCAGTACTTC.

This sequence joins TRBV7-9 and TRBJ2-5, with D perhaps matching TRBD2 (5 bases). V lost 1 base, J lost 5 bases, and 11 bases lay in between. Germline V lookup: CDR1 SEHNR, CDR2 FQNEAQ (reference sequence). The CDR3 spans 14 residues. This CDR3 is CASSLVSTGETQYF. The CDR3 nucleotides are TGTGCCAGCAGCTTAGTGTCCACGGGGGAGACCCAGTACTTC. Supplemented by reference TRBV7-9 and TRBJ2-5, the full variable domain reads DTGVSQNPRHKITKRGQNVTFRCDPISEHNRLYWYRQTLGQGPEFLTYFQNEAQLEKSRLLSDRFSAERPKGSFSTLEIQRTEQGDSAMYLCASSLVSTGETQYFGPGTRLLVL.

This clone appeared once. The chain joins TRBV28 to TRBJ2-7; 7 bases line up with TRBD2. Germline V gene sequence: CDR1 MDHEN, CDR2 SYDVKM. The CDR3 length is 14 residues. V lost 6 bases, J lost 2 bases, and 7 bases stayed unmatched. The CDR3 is CASRINSGPYEQYF. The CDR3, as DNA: TGTGCCAGCAGGATTAATAGCGGGCCCTACGAGCAGTACTTC.

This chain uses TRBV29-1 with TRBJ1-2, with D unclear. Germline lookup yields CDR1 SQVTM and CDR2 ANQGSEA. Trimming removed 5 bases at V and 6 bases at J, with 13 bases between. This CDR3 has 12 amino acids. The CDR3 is CSVQRGIDGYTF. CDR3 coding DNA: TGCAGCGTTCAACGGGGTATTGATGGCTACACCTTC.

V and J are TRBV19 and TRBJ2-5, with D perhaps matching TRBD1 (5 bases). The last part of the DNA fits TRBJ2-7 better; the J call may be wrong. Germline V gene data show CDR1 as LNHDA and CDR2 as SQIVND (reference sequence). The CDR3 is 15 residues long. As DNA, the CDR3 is TGTGCCAGTAGTGTTTGGGGCAGGCCTTCCTACGAGCAGTACTTC. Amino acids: CASSVWGRPSYEQYF.

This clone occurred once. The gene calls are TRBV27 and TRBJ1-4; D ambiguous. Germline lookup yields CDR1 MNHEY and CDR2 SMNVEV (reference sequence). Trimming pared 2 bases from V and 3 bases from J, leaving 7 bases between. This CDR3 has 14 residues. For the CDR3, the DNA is TGTGCCAGCAGTTTAGGGCTTCCTAATGAAAAACTGTTTTTT. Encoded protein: CASSLGLPNEKLFF.

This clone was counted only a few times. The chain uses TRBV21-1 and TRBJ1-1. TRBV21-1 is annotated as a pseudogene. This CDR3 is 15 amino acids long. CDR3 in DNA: TGTGCCAGCAGCAGGGGAGGGGATAATGACACTGAAGCTTTCTTT. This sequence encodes CASSRGGDNDTEAFF.

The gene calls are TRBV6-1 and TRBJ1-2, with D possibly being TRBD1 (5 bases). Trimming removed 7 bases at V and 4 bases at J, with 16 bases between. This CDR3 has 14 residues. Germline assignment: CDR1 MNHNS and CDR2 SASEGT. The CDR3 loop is CASTGQPSSYGYTF. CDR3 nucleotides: TGTGCCAGCACTGGACAACCGTCTAGCTATGGCTACACCTTC.

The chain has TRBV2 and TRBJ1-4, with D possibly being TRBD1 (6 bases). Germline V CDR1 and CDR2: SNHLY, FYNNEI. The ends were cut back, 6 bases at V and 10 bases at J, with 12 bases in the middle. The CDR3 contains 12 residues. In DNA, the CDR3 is TGTGCCAGCAGCCTACAGGGCCGAAAACTGTTTTTT. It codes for CASSLQGRKLFF.

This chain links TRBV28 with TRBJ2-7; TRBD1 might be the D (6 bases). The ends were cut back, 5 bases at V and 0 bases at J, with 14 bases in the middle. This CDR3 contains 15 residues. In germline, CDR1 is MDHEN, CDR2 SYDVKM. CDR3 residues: CASSMRGSPSYEQYF. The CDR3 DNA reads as TGTGCCAGCAGTATGAGGGGGTCGCCCTCCTACGAGCAGTACTTC.

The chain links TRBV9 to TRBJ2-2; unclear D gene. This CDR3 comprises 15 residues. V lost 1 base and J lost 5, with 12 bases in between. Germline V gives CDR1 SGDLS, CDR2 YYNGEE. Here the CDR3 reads CASSVTSPLTGELFF. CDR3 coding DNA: TGTGCCAGCAGCGTAACTTCACCGCTGACCGGGGAGCTGTTTTTT.

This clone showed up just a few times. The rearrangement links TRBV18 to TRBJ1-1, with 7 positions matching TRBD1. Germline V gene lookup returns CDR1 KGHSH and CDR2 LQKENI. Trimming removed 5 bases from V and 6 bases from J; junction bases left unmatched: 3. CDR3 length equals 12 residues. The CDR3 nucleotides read TGTGCCAGCTCATCCGGACAGGCTGAAGCTTTCTTT. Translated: CASSSGQAEAFF.

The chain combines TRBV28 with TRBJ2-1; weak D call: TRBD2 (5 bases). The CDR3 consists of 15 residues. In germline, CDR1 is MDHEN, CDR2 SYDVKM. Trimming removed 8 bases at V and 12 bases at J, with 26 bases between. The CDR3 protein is CASFPSGGPGVAQFF. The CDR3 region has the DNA TGTGCCAGCTTCCCCAGTGGAGGACCCGGGGTGGCGCAGTTCTTC.

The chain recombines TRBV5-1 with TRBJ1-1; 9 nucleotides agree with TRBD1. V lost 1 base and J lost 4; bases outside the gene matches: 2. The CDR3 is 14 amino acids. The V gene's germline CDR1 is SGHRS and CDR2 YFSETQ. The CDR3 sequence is CASSLPTGGTEAFF. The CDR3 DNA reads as TGCGCCAGCAGCTTGCCGACAGGGGGCACTGAAGCTTTCTTT.

The DNA for the CDR3 is TGTGCCAGCAGCCAAGCCGACAGGGTAGGACAGCCCCAGCATTTT. This encodes CASSQADRVGQPQHF. The V call is TRBV4-2, the J call TRBJ1-5; 7 bases match TRBD1. This CDR3 has 15 residues. V lost 1 base to trimming and J lost 7 bases; unmatched junction nucleotides: 7. CDR1 is LGHNA and CDR2 is YNFKEQ in the germline V gene.